Each of the 20 T cell receptor beta chains below was sequenced from the same sample in a study of regulatory T cells in long-lasting Graves disease. This sample's time point: persistent/refractory GD, antithyroid drugs over 5 years with positive TRAb. PBMC-derived RNA was used for the TCR library. Investigators prepared the TCR beta libraries by applying iRepertoire HTBI primers and Arm-PCR of CDR3 regions. TCRdb reprocessed the multiplex PCR reads with MiXCR, giving one entry per CDR3 protein. The sample has a few hundred thousand distinct CDR3 sequences; 22% are singletons. The sample consisted of peripheral blood mononuclear cells (PBMCs), taken when the disease was refractory, from a patient treated with antithyroid drugs. These receptors originate from a female donor with Graves disease.

V usage is TRBV19 and J usage is TRBJ2-2, with TRBD2 identical over 11 bases. V shed 0 bases and J 6 bases; nucleotides not matched to a gene: 6. In germline, CDR1 is LNHDA, CDR2 SQIVND (reference sequence). The CDR3 length is 17 residues. This CDR3 is CASSIDTSGGRAGELFF. The CDR3 region has the DNA TGTGCCAGTAGTATAGACACTAGCGGGGGACGGGCCGGGGAGCTGTTTTTT.

This clonotype occurred many times. The chain couples TRBV28 to TRBJ2-5; D is unclear. Deletions cut 3 bases from V and 1 base from J, with 6 bases between. From germline, CDR1 is MDHEN and CDR2 SYDVKM. CDR3 length equals 13 residues. CDR3 amino acids: CASSFMGQETQYF. In DNA, the CDR3 is TGTGCCAGCAGTTTTATGGGCCAAGAGACCCAGTACTTC.

This clonotype was counted between two and nine times. The chain has TRBV11-2 and TRBJ2-7; 16 bases fit TRBD2. V dropped 4 bases and J dropped 9; count of bases not matched to a gene: 9. Germline loops: CDR1 SGHAT, CDR2 FQNNGV. This CDR3 contains 16 residues. CDR3 nucleotides: TGTGCCAGCAGCTCCGGGACTAGCGGGAGGGCCGGCGCGCAGTACTTC. Translated: CASSSGTSGRAGAQYF.

This clonotype was recorded many times. V is TRBV7-3 and J is TRBJ2-2; D not resolved. V was trimmed by 3 bases and J by 7 bases, leaving 9 bases between them. This CDR3 has 13 amino acids. CDR1 SGHTA and CDR2 FQGTGA come from the germline V gene. The CDR3 DNA follows: TGTGCCAGCAGCTTTACAACTGGCGGGGAGCTGTTTTTT. Its protein is CASSFTTGGELFF. The entire variable domain, with the rest obtained from reference TRBV7-3 and TRBJ2-2, is as follows: GAGVSQTPSNKVTEKGKYVELRCDPISGHTALYWYRQSLGQGPEFLIYFQGTGAADDSGLPNDRFFAVRPEGSVSTLKIQRTERGDSAVYLCASSFTTGGELFFGEGSRLTVL.

At least ten counts were recorded for this clonotype. The chain recombines TRBV18 with TRBJ1-1, with TRBD1 identical over 8 bases. J was trimmed by 6 bases and V by 6 bases; bases with no gene match: 3. Germline lookup yields CDR1 KGHSH and CDR2 LQKENI. The CDR3 loop spans 12 amino acids. CDR3 sequence (DNA): TGTGCCAGCTCGACAGGGGCGGCTGAAGCTTTCTTT. This translates into CASSTGAAEAFF.

CDR3 protein: CASSYGVASSYEQYF. The CDR3 DNA is TGTGCCAGCAGTTACGGGGTAGCGAGCTCCTACGAGCAGTACTTC. The V gene is TRBV6-5, the J gene TRBJ2-7; possible D gene TRBD2, 5 bases. CDR1 is MNHEY, CDR2 SVGAGI, per germline. The V end lost 2 bases, the J end lost 0 bases, and 11 bases lay between the germline ends. The CDR3 extends over 15 amino acids.

The chain recombines TRBV19 with TRBJ1-1, with D possibly matching TRBD1 (5 bases). CDR3 length: 14 amino acids. The ends were cut back, 1 base at V and 6 bases at J, with 12 bases in the middle. CDR1 is LNHDA and CDR2 is SQIVND in the germline V gene (reference sequence). This chain's CDR3 is CASSIVARGPEAFF. CDR3 bases: TGTGCCAGTAGTATAGTCGCTCGGGGCCCTGAAGCTTTCTTT.

This clonotype was observed at least ten times. The chain carries TRBV7-2 and TRBJ1-2, with a tentative D call TRBD1 (6 bases). Trimming removed 2 bases at V and 6 bases at J, with 10 bases between. The CDR3 has 13 residues. Germline CDR1 SGHTA, CDR2 FQGNSA. DNA for the CDR3: TGTGCCAGCAGCTTATTTGGGGGCGATGGCTACACCTTC. Its protein product is CASSLFGGDGYTF.

This clonotype was observed many times. The V call is TRBV7-9, the J call TRBJ2-2, with TRBD1 matching 9 bases. CDR3 length equals 16 residues. J gave up 1 base and V 6 bases, and 6 bases lay outside the gene matches. The germline CDR1 and CDR2 sequences are SEHNR and FQNEAQ (reference sequence). The CDR3 bases are TGTGCCAGCAGTCCTCGGGGACAGGGGAACACCGGGGAGCTGTTTTTT. It is translated as CASSPRGQGNTGELFF.

This clonotype was counted many times. The V gene is TRBV6-1, the J gene TRBJ2-5; tentative D call: TRBD2 (5 bases). CDR1 is MNHNS, CDR2 SASEGT, per germline. The CDR3 runs to 16 residues. The V end lost 6 bases, the J end lost 3 bases, and 20 bases lay between the germline ends. The CDR3: CASRVNGFGDKETQYF. In DNA form, the CDR3 reads TGTGCCAGCAGAGTGAATGGGTTCGGGGATAAAGAGACCCAGTACTTC.

This clonotype was detected many times. This sequence joins TRBV7-3 and TRBJ1-1, with D perhaps TRBD1 (6 bases). Trimming took 5 bases from V and 2 from J, leaving 18 bases between them. Per the germline V gene, CDR1 is SGHTA and CDR2 is FQGTGA. CDR3 size: 16 residues. CDR3 protein: CASSDQQEGGNTEAFF. The CDR3 nucleotides read TGTGCCAGCAGCGACCAACAGGAAGGGGGAAACACTGAAGCTTTCTTT.

The chain links TRBV11-2 to TRBJ2-1, with unresolved D. Germline V lookup: CDR1 SGHAT, CDR2 FQNNGV. The CDR3 is 12 residues long. Trimming cost V 6 bases and J 10 bases, with 13 bases left between them. The CDR3 sequence: CASRRPPGEQFF. The CDR3 DNA reads TGTGCCAGCAGGCGTCCGCCCGGGGAGCAGTTCTTC.

This clonotype was counted only a few times. The chain combines TRBV6-4 with TRBJ1-2; D is ambiguous. Germline CDR1 MRHNA, CDR2 SNTAGT. CDR3 length: 13 amino acids. V lost 4 bases and J 6 bases, leaving 12 bases between the germline ends. The DNA for the CDR3 is TGTGCCAGCAGTGGCGAAGGGCTCGATGGCTACACCTTC. Encoded protein: CASSGEGLDGYTF.

The gene calls are TRBV9 and TRBJ1-2; D remains unclear. The CDR3 is 14 residues long. Trimming left V 0 bases short and J 5 bases short, with 11 bases between. Germline values: CDR1 SGDLS, CDR2 YYNGEE. The CDR3, as DNA: TGTGCCAGCAGCGTAGGGGGTGAACGGTATGGCTACACCTTC. Residues: CASSVGGERYGYTF.

In this sample, this clonotype turned up a few times. A much larger clone lies one base from this, so it may be a read error. The V gene is TRBV29-1, the J gene TRBJ2-7, with D maybe TRBD1 (6 bases). Per germline, CDR1 SQVTM and CDR2 ANQGSEA. The CDR3 has 11 residues. V was shortened by 4 bases and J by 2 bases, with 6 bases between the two germline ends. The chain's CDR3 is CSVGTAYEQYF. Written as DNA, the CDR3 is TGCAGCGTTGGGACAGCCTACGAGCAGTACTTC.

This clonotype came up many times. The rearrangement uses TRBV30 and TRBJ1-1; D remains ambiguous. Germline V CDR1 and CDR2: GTSNPN, SVGIG (reference sequence). This CDR3 region has 12 residues. With 4 bases removed from V and 1 base from J, the gap between germline ends came to 7 bases. The CDR3 DNA reads as TGTGCCTGGATTAGGTGGAACACTGAAGCTTTCTTT. Encoded protein: CAWIRWNTEAFF.

This clonotype was detected a few times. V usage is TRBV20-1 and J usage is TRBJ2-7, with 8 positions matching TRBD1. Germline V gives CDR1 DFQATT, CDR2 SNEGSKA (reference sequence). This CDR3 is 13 amino acids long. The CDR3: CRTGRTGFHEQYF. CDR3 nucleotides: TGCAGAACCGGTCGGACAGGGTTTCACGAGCAGTACTTC.

V and J are TRBV6-1 and TRBJ1-5, with D unclear. The length of the CDR3 is 13 residues. Germline V lookup: CDR1 MNHNS, CDR2 SASEGT. V was cut by 10 bases and J by 6 bases, with 16 bases left in between. In nucleotides, the CDR3 is TGTGCCACCCAAGCTGGGTTAAGTCAGCCCCAGCATTTT. The encoded protein is CATQAGLSQPQHF.

This clonotype was seen at least ten times. The V and J genes are TRBV28 and TRBJ1-1; D ambiguous. Trimming took off 2 bases at V and 1 base at J, with 8 bases between the two ends. The CDR3 runs to 14 residues. Looked up from germline, CDR1 is MDHEN and CDR2 is SYDVKM. The CDR3 sequence: CASSLARRNTEAFF. CDR3 nucleotides: TGTGCCAGCAGTTTAGCCAGGAGGAACACTGAAGCTTTCTTT.

This clonotype has at least ten counts. The chain links TRBV6-5 to TRBJ2-7; D gene ambiguous. This CDR3 has 13 residues. Germline values: CDR1 MNHEY, CDR2 SVGAGI. V gave up 3 bases and J gave up 2 bases, with 8 bases separating them. DNA of the CDR3: TGTGCCAGCAGTTATAACGGCCCCTACGAGCAGTACTTC. This translates into CASSYNGPYEQYF.